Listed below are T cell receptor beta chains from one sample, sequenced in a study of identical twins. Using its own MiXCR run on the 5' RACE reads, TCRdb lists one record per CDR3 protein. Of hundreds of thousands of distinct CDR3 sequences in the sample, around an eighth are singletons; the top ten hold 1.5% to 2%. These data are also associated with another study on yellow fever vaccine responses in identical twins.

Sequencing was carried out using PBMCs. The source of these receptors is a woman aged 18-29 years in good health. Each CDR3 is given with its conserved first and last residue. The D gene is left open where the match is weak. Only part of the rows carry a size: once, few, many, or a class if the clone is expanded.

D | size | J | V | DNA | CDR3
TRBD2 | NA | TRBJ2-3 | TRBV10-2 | TGCGCCACCCAGAGCGGGATCCCCACAGATACGCAGTATTTT | CATQSGIPTDTQYF
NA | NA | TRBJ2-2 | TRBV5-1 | TGCGCCAGCAGCCTCCAGGAGTTCAACACCGGGGAGCTGTTTTTT | CASSLQEFNTGELFF
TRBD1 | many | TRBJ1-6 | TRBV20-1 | TGCAGTGCCCGGACCGGGACAGAGAATTCACCCCTCCACTTT | CSARTGTENSPLHF
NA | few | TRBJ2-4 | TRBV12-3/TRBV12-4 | TGTGCCAGCAGTTTTACCGGGGGCGTCGCCAAAAACATTCAGTACTTC | CASSFTGGVAKNIQYF
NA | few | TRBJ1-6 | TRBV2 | TGTGCAAATGGGGGAGAGACCTATAATTCACCCCTCCACTTT | CANGGETYNSPLHF
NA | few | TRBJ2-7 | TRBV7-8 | TGTGCCAGCAGCCTAGAAACCGGGGTACCGTACGAGCAGTACTTC | CASSLETGVPYEQYF
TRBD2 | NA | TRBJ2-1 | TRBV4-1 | TGCGCCAGCAGCCAAGATTACCTTTGGGACTACCAGAAAGAGCAGTTCTTC | CASSQDYLWDYQKEQFF
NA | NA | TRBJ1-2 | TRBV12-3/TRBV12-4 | TGTGCCAGCAGTTTAGGGGTACCCCACGGCTACACCTTC | CASSLGVPHGYTF
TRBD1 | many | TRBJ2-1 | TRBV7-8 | TGTGCCAGCAGCTTAGCTTTACAGGGGGCGTACAATGAGCAGTTCTTC | CASSLALQGAYNEQFF
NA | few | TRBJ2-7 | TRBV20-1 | TGCAGTGCTAGGGCCGAAAGATACGAGCAGTACTTC | CSARAERYEQYF
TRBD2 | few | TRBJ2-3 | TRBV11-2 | TGTGCCAGCAGCGGACTAGCGGGGGGCGGAAACAAGCGCACAGATACGCAGTATTTT | CASSGLAGGGNKRTDTQYF
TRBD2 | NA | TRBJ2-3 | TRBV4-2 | TGTGCCAGCAGCCAGGCGGGGGGGCTTTTAGATACGCAGTATTTT | CASSQAGGLLDTQYF
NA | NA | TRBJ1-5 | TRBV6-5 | TGTGCCAGCAGTTACGGACGGATCAATCAGCCCCAGCATTTT | CASSYGRINQPQHF
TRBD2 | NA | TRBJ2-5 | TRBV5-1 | TGCGCCAGCAGCTTGGGGGCCGGGACTAGCTCTGCCCAAGAGACCCAGTACTTC | CASSLGAGTSSAQETQYF
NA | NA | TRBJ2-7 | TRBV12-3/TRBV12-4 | TGTGCCAGCAGCCTCGGCCTGACCTTAGGGGAGCAGTACTTC | CASSLGLTLGEQYF
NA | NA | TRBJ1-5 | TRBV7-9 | TGTGCCAGCAGCTTCGGAGCTAACGGTCAGCCCCAGCATTTT | CASSFGANGQPQHF
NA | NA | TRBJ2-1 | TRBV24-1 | TGTGCCACCAGTTCAAGGTCAGGGTACTACAATGAGCAGTTCTTC | CATSSRSGYYNEQFF
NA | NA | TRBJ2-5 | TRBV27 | TGTGCCAGCACCTCGCATCCGGAGACCCAGTACTTC | CASTSHPETQYF
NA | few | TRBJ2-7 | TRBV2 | TGTGCCAGCAGTGAAGCGCTGGTAGGGGGACGCGAGCAGTACTTC | CASSEALVGGREQYF
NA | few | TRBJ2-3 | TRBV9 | TGTGCCAGCAGCGTAGCCCCCAGCCTCACAGATACGCAGTATTTT | CASSVAPSLTDTQYF
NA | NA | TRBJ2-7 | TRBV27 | TGTGCCAGCAGTTTTCACAGGGGGGGTTTGGGGGAGCAGTACTTC | CASSFHRGGLGEQYF
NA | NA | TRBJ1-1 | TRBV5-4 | TGTGCCAGCAGCCAGACAGAAATGAACACTGAAGCTTTCTTT | CASSQTEMNTEAFF
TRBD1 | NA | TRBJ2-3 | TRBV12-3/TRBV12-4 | TGTGCCAGCAGACCCACCAGACAGGGGGTACGAATAGATATCACAGATACGCAGTATTTT | CASRPTRQGVRIDITDTQYF
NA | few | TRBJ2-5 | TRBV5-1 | TGCGCCAGCAGTCGGACAGAGGGGAAAGAGACCCAGTACTTC | CASSRTEGKETQYF
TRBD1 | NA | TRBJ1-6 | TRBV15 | TGTGCCACCAGCAGAGGAGGGACAGCTAATTCACCCCTCCACTTT | CATSRGGTANSPLHF
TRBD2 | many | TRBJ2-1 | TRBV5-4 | TGTGCCTCCGGGACTACGTACAATGAGCAGTTCTTC | CASGTTYNEQFF
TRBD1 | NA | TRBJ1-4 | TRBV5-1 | TGCGCCCCGGGACAGGGTTTCCCCCTTAATGAAAAACTGTTTTTT | CAPGQGFPLNEKLFF
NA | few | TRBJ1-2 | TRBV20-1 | TGTGGGGTCGAGGACCCACTTACTAACTATGGCTACACCTTC | CGVEDPLTNYGYTF
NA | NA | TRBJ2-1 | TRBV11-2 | TGTGCCAGCAGTCGTCCGGAGCGGTGGGAGCAGTTCTTC | CASSRPERWEQFF
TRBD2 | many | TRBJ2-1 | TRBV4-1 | TGCGCCAGCAGCCAATCGGGGGGGGGTCAATCTGAGCAGTTCTTC | CASSQSGGGQSEQFF
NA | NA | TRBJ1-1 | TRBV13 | TGTGCCAGCAGCTTAGGCCGACGGCTTGAAGCTTTCTTT | CASSLGRRLEAFF
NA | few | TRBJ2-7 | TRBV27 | TGTGCCAGCAGTGCCACAGGACCTGCCTACGAGCAGTACTTC | CASSATGPAYEQYF
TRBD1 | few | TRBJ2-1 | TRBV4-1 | TGCGCCAGCAGCCAAGTACAGGGGGCCTCCTACAATGAGCAGTTCTTC | CASSQVQGASYNEQFF